This TCR beta chain was recovered during a study of breast tumors, draining lymph nodes, adjacent tissues listed by TCRdb under 2016. With respect to the entire study: In breast cancer patients, the study compared the TCR beta repertoires of tumor, adjacent nontumor tissue and axillary lymph nodes. The study aimed to assess the relationships and possible T-cell exchange between tumor, surrounding tissue and draining lymph node repertoires in human breast cancer. What the authors observed across the whole study: Tumor and nontumor tissue repertoires were significantly more similar in luminal-like than in basal-like breast cancer. T-cell repertoire diversity in tumors was found to be lower than in lymph nodes but higher than in nontumor tissue, and preferential V and J gene usage was observed. A scenario in which most tumor T cells derive from the lymph node and then expand within tumor tissue was judged to be consistent with the data. The conclusion that tumor T cells originate in lymph nodes was framed as consistent with a hypothesis rather than directly demonstrated.

Ten or more counts support this clonotype. Its antigen specificity is not known. Base-call qualities are not available, and no considerably larger clone is one nucleotide away. Via the germline V gene (reference sequence), CDR1 is SEHNR and CDR2 FQNEAQ. V and J are truncated by 6 bases and 4 bases respectively, leaving an intervening sequence of 6 bases. The CDR3 starts with the cysteine, ends with the phenylalanine, and has 12 residues. CDR3 DNA only is kept here, 36 bases in frame from base 1. The sequencing machine was an Illumina HiSeq 2000. Multiplex PCR amplification was used to generate the TCR beta chain libraries. The amplified TCR beta chain products were analyzed by high-throughput sequencing. The public reads were reprocessed in TCRdb via fastp at Q25 and MiXCR, keeping in-frame beta chains. CDR3 protein duplicates are merged, each entry listing the most common genes and DNA. The sample profile shows some 52,000 distinct CDR3 sequences; roughly 40% of them were found once. The top ten constitute roughly a tenth of the sample.

The chain links TRBV7-9 with TRBJ2-2; the D gene identity is not certain. Material for sequencing was breast tumor tissue. This TCR was sampled from a female donor with breast cancer. Some clones in this sample may be carry-over from other donors' samples. The bases are TGTGCCAGCAGGTCAATCACCGGGGAGCTGTTTTTT. Translated, it gives CASRSITGELFF.